The clone carrying this T cell receptor (beta chain) was picked up one time. Its antigen is unknown. This sample was included in a study of T-cell memory formation after mild COVID-19. The study, taken as a whole, reports: Nothing showed for sure that second-wave clones peaking on day 37 were SARS-CoV-2 specific.

TCRdb itself ran the 5' RACE reads through MiXCR, one entry per CDR3 protein. The profile shows under 650,000 distinct CDR3 sequences, about 20% of them singletons. Germline lookup yields CDR1 KGHSH and CDR2 LQKENI. V lost 6 bases to trimming and J lost 1 base, with 12 bases between them. The CDR3 totals 14 residues. Sample: PBMCs or a T cell subset sorted from them (not recorded which). This rearrangement joins TRBV18 to TRBJ2-5; D is ambiguous. This TCR came from an adult woman who had mild COVID-19 (a few samples of this study predate the infection). Cell type and time point are not known. CDR3 in amino acids: CASSNRGGQETQYF. The CDR3 nucleotides read TGTGCCAGCTCGAATCGCGGCGGCCAAGAGACCCAGTACTTC.